This TCR beta chain was found in a study of blood T cell repertoires in COVID-19. Across the study: Researchers got acute and convalescent COVID-19 samples from the United States, Italy and Spain.

In the original analysis: Reference gene primer amplification gave estimated nucleated cell counts. Clones were read by immunoSEQ multiplex PCR, and TCRdb kept only the in-frame ones, dropping some. V and J calls and clone size are copied from that table; D and trimming were computed from the DNA. Counted here are hundreds of thousands of clones, 86% occurring once; the ten biggest clones make up 1.4%. V was clipped by 1 base and J by 7 bases, with 5 bases between them. The CDR3 totals 11 residues. Germline V lookup: CDR1 SGHTS, CDR2 YDEGEE. The genes are TRBV5-8 and TRBJ1-1; the D is unclear. The sequence was obtained from a woman aged 25 to 39 with active or convalescent COVID-19. Input material: peripheral blood. CDR3 coding DNA: TGTGCCAGCAGCTTGCGGGGTGAAGCTTTCTTT. Protein sequence: CASSLRGEAFF.